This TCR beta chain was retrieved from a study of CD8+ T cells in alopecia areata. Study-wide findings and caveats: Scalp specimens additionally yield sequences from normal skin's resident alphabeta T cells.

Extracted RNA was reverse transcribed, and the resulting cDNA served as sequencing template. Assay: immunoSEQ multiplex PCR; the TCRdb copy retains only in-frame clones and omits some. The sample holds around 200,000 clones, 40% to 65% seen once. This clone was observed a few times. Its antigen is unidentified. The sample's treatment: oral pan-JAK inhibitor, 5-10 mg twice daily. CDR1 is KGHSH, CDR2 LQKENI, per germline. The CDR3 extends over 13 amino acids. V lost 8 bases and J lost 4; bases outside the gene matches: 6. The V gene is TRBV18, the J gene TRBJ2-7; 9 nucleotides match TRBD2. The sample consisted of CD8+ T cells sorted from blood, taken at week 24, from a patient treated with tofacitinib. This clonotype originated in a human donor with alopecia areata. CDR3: CASASGTAYEQYF. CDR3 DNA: TGTGCCAGCGCTAGCGGGACAGCTTACGAGCAGTACTTC.